The sequence of this T cell receptor beta chain was determined in a study of blood T cell repertoires in COVID-19. Across the whole study: The origin of the acute and convalescent COVID-19 samples was the United States, Italy and Spain. The cDNA or gDNA used as material had been derived from T cells, B-cell-depleted T cells, or PBMCs.

Per germline, CDR1 GTSNPN and CDR2 SVGIG (reference sequence). With 2 bases clipped from V and 4 bases from J, the junction kept 16 bases outside the gene matches. The CDR3 contains 19 residues. The authors' processing: For nucleated cells, counts were estimated from reference gene primer amplification. Here immunoSEQ multiplex PCR was the method, and the copy in TCRdb shows in-frame clones only, minus some. D and trimming come from the DNA, and the V and J calls and clone size come from that table. The table records 180,000 or so clones, around 85% of them present only once. The sequenced sample was peripheral blood. V and J are TRBV30 and TRBJ2-1, with 11 positions matching TRBD2. The receptor was derived from a man between 60 and 75 years old with acute or convalescent COVID-19. CDR3: CAWSPTRGLGLAEYNEQFF. The CDR3 bases are TGTGCCTGGAGTCCAACCAGGGGGTTGGGACTAGCGGAATACAATGAGCAGTTCTTC.